Listed below are T cell receptor beta chains from one sample, sequenced in a study of OX40 agonist ivuxolimab in advanced cancers. The data were produced by immunoSEQ multiplex PCR, yet TCRdb's version contains in-frame clones alone and is incomplete. The data show roughly 100,000 clones, around 80% seen once. The sequencing used CD4+ or CD8+ T cells sorted from blood, collected in a trial of the OX40 agonist ivuxolimab. Receptors were obtained from an adult with an advanced solid tumor such as melanoma, head and neck, liver or kidney cancer. CDR3s include the opening cysteine and the closing phenylalanine or tryptophan. Fields, in order: clone size, D gene, V gene, J gene, CDR3 protein, CDR3 DNA. A D gene is named only where the DNA matches it firmly. Size tells how often a clone was seen (once, few, many) or the class of an expanded clone, and some rows leave it out.

clone size: -; D gene: -; V gene: TRBV6-1; J gene: TRBJ2-2; CDR3 protein: CASSPSLGELFF; CDR3 DNA: TGTGCCAGCAGTCCAAGTCTAGGGGAGTTGTTTTTT
clone size: -; D gene: -; V gene: TRBV19; J gene: TRBJ1-5; CDR3 protein: CASSIDGPPSNQPQHF; CDR3 DNA: TGTGCCAGTAGTATAGATGGGCCACCTAGCAATCAGCCCCAGCATTTT
clone size: -; D gene: -; V gene: TRBV30; J gene: TRBJ1-1; CDR3 protein: CAWSAGGPEAFF; CDR3 DNA: TGTGCCTGGAGCGCCGGGGGGCCTGAAGCTTTCTTT
clone size: -; D gene: -; V gene: TRBV6-5; J gene: TRBJ1-1; CDR3 protein: CASRAGSTEAFF; CDR3 DNA: TGTGCCAGCAGGGCAGGGAGCACTGAAGCTTTCTTT
clone size: once; D gene: -; V gene: TRBV25-1; J gene: TRBJ1-4; CDR3 protein: CASRAGNEKLFF; CDR3 DNA: TGTGCCAGCCGGGCAGGGAACGAAAAACTGTTTTTT
clone size: -; D gene: -; V gene: TRBV28; J gene: TRBJ1-2; CDR3 protein: CASSSGGILRTAPSTF; CDR3 DNA: TGTGCCAGCAGTTCTGGGGGTATACTGAGGACGGCACCTAGCACCTTC
clone size: -; D gene: TRBD2; V gene: TRBV5-6; J gene: TRBJ2-1; CDR3 protein: CASSLVLAGVRSSYNEQFF; CDR3 DNA: TGTGCCAGCAGCTTGGTTTTAGCGGGGGTCCGAAGCTCCTACAATGAGCAGTTCTTC
clone size: -; D gene: TRBD1; V gene: TRBV19; J gene: TRBJ1-4; CDR3 protein: CASSTGQGRNEKLFF; CDR3 DNA: TGTGCCAGTAGTACAGGACAGGGGCGGAATGAAAAACTGTTTTTT
clone size: once; D gene: -; V gene: TRBV11-2; J gene: TRBJ2-1; CDR3 protein: CASSYTAGTYNEQFF; CDR3 DNA: TGTGCCAGCAGCTATACGGCTGGAACATACAATGAGCAGTTCTTC
clone size: once; D gene: -; V gene: TRBV11-1; J gene: TRBJ1-1; CDR3 protein: CASSFDDANTEAFF; CDR3 DNA: TGTGCCAGCAGCTTTGACGACGCGAACACTGAAGCTTTCTTT
clone size: -; D gene: TRBD2; V gene: TRBV11-2; J gene: TRBJ2-1; CDR3 protein: CASSLDWTSGPQFF; CDR3 DNA: TGTGCCAGCAGCTTAGATTGGACTAGCGGCCCTCAGTTCTTC
clone size: -; D gene: -; V gene: TRBV5-1; J gene: TRBJ1-2; CDR3 protein: CASSPRGSGNYGYTF; CDR3 DNA: TGCGCCAGCAGCCCCCGCGGCTCAGGGAACTATGGCTACACCTTC
clone size: -; D gene: -; V gene: TRBV11-2; J gene: TRBJ2-5; CDR3 protein: CASSPRRDQETQYF; CDR3 DNA: TGTGCCAGCAGCCCCAGGCGGGACCAAGAGACCCAGTACTTC
clone size: -; D gene: -; V gene: TRBV11-2; J gene: TRBJ1-1; CDR3 protein: CASSFQRLNTEAFF; CDR3 DNA: TGTGCCAGCAGCTTCCAGAGGTTGAACACTGAAGCTTTCTTT
clone size: -; D gene: -; V gene: TRBV28; J gene: TRBJ1-1; CDR3 protein: CASSLGGGVDTEAFF; CDR3 DNA: TGTGCCAGCAGTTTGGGTGGGGGAGTCGACACTGAAGCTTTCTTT
clone size: few; D gene: -; V gene: TRBV27; J gene: TRBJ1-5; CDR3 protein: CASGLSRGNQPQHF; CDR3 DNA: TGTGCCAGCGGTCTCAGTAGGGGGAATCAGCCCCAGCATTTT
clone size: once; D gene: -; V gene: TRBV30; J gene: TRBJ1-5; CDR3 protein: CAWSRAVGPTVKGNQPQHF; CDR3 DNA: TGTGCCTGGAGTCGGGCAGTAGGCCCGACAGTGAAGGGCAATCAGCCCCAGCATTTT
clone size: -; D gene: -; V gene: TRBV27; J gene: TRBJ1-5; CDR3 protein: CASSPAPGRIHENQPQHF; CDR3 DNA: TGTGCCAGCAGTCCGGCCCCGGGACGGATCCATGAGAATCAGCCCCAGCATTTT
clone size: many; D gene: -; V gene: TRBV4-3; J gene: TRBJ1-6; CDR3 protein: CASSHPLRGQNSPLHF; CDR3 DNA: TGCGCCAGCAGCCATCCTCTACGGGGGCAGAATTCACCCCTCCACTTT
clone size: few; D gene: -; V gene: TRBV15; J gene: TRBJ1-5; CDR3 protein: CATSTSTGIGGGQPQHF; CDR3 DNA: TGTGCCACCAGCACGTCCACAGGGATCGGGGGTGGGCAGCCCCAGCATTTT
clone size: once; D gene: -; V gene: TRBV5-4; J gene: TRBJ2-3; CDR3 protein: CASSFRQGGSTDTQYF; CDR3 DNA: TGTGCCAGCAGCTTCAGGCAGGGCGGGAGCACAGATACGCAGTATTTT
clone size: -; D gene: TRBD2; V gene: TRBV15; J gene: TRBJ2-3; CDR3 protein: CATSRALTSGGFTDTQYF; CDR3 DNA: TGTGCCACCAGCAGAGCCCTTACTAGCGGGGGATTCACAGATACGCAGTATTTT
clone size: -; D gene: -; V gene: TRBV5-8; J gene: TRBJ2-2; CDR3 protein: CASSLFRGTGELFF; CDR3 DNA: TGTGCCAGCAGCTTATTTCGGGGCACCGGGGAGCTGTTTTTT
clone size: -; D gene: TRBD1; V gene: TRBV11-2; J gene: TRBJ2-5; CDR3 protein: CASSLGDRALRKTQYF; CDR3 DNA: TGTGCCAGCAGCTTAGGGGACAGGGCTTTGAGAAAGACCCAGTACTTC
clone size: -; D gene: -; V gene: TRBV7-2; J gene: TRBJ1-2; CDR3 protein: CASKSGTHDYGYTF; CDR3 DNA: TGTGCCAGCAAATCCGGGACCCATGACTATGGCTACACCTTC
clone size: -; D gene: TRBD1; V gene: TRBV7-9; J gene: TRBJ1-2; CDR3 protein: CASSLDRGGYTF; CDR3 DNA: TGTGCCAGCAGCCTGGACAGGGGTGGCTACACCTTC
clone size: -; D gene: TRBD1; V gene: TRBV28; J gene: TRBJ1-2; CDR3 protein: CASRNPPGTGGYGYTF; CDR3 DNA: TGTGCCAGCAGAAATCCCCCCGGGACAGGGGGCTATGGCTACACCTTC
clone size: -; D gene: -; V gene: TRBV14; J gene: TRBJ1-5; CDR3 protein: CASSQDDDSLTGLENQPQHF; CDR3 DNA: TGTGCCAGCAGCCAAGACGATGACTCGTTAACAGGGCTAGAGAATCAGCCCCAGCATTTT
clone size: -; D gene: -; V gene: TRBV7-2; J gene: TRBJ1-1; CDR3 protein: CASSLEVYTEAFF; CDR3 DNA: TGTGCCAGCAGCTTAGAGGTCTACACTGAAGCTTTCTTT
clone size: once; D gene: -; V gene: TRBV7-9; J gene: TRBJ1-1; CDR3 protein: CASSPTGRTEAFF; CDR3 DNA: TGTGCCAGCAGCCCTACAGGGCGGACTGAAGCTTTCTTT
clone size: -; D gene: TRBD1; V gene: TRBV9; J gene: TRBJ2-1; CDR3 protein: CASSDRDRDYNEQFF; CDR3 DNA: TGTGCCAGCAGCGACCGGGACAGAGACTACAATGAGCAGTTCTTC
clone size: -; D gene: TRBD1; V gene: TRBV7-9; J gene: TRBJ1-3; CDR3 protein: CASSLNRDSSGNTIYF; CDR3 DNA: TGTGCCAGCAGCTTGAACCGGGACAGCTCTGGAAACACCATATATTTT